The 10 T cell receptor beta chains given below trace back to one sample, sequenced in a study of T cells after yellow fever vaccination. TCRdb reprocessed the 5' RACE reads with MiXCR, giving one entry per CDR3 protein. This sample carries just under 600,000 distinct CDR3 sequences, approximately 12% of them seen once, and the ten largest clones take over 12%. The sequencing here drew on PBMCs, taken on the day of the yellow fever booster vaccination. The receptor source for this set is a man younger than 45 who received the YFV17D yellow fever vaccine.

In DNA form, the CDR3 reads TGCGCCAGCAGCGGGAGAATAGCGGGAGGGTACAATGAGCAGTTCTTC. Its protein is CASSGRIAGGYNEQFF. The rearrangement uses TRBV4-3 and TRBJ2-1; 11 bases are shared with TRBD2. From germline, CDR1 is LGHNA and CDR2 YSLEER. Trimming at V came to 5 bases and at J to 4 bases, leaving 7 bases not matched to a gene. The CDR3 covers 16 residues.

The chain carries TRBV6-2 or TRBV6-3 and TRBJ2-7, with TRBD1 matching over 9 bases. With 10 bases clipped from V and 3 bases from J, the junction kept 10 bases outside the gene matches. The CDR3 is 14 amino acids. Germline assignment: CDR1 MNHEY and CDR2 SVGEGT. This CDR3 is CATDRGTGHYEQYF. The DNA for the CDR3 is TGTGCCACCGACCGGGGGACAGGGCACTACGAGCAGTACTTC.

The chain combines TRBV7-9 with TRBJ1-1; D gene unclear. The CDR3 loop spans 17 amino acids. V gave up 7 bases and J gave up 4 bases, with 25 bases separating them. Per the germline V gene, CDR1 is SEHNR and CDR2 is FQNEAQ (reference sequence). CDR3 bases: TGTGCCAGCACCCCCCACCGGGCGGAGGATGGCGGCACTGAAGCTTTCTTT. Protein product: CASTPHRAEDGGTEAFF.

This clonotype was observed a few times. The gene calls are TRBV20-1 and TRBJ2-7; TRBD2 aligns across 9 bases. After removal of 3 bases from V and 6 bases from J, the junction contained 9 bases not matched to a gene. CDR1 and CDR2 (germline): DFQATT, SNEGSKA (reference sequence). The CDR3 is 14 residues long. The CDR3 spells CSARISGSNAEQYF. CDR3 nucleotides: TGCAGTGCTAGGATTAGCGGGAGCAATGCCGAGCAGTACTTC.

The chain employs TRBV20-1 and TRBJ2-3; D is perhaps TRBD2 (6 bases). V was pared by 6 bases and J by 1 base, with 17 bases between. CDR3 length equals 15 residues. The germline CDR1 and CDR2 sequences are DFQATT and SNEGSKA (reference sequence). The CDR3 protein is CSAPPWGDRTDTQYF. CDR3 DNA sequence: TGCAGTGCCCCTCCTTGGGGGGACCGCACAGATACGCAGTATTTT.

DNA for the CDR3: TGTGCCAGCAGCCAGCGAAAAGGACAGGAAAAACTGTTTTTT. It encodes CASSQRKGQEKLFF. The chain links TRBV3-1 to TRBJ1-4, with D possibly matching TRBD1 (6 bases). This CDR3 spans 14 amino acids. The V end lost 3 bases, the J end lost 8 bases, and 13 bases lay between the germline ends. Germline V gene sequence: CDR1 LGHDT, CDR2 YNNKEL (reference sequence).

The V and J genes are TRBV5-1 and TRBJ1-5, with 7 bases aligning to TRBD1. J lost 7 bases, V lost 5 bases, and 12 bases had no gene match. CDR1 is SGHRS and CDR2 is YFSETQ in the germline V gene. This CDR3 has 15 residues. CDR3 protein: CASRQEPGQRQPQHF. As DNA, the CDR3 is TGCGCCAGCAGACAAGAGCCGGGACAGCGCCAGCCCCAGCATTTT.

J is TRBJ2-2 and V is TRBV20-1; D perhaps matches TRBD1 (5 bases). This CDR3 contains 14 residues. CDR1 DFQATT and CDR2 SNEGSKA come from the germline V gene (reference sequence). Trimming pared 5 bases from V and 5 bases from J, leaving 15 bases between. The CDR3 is CSASFRAATGELFF. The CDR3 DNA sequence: TGCAGTGCTTCCTTCAGGGCAGCGACCGGGGAGCTGTTTTTT.

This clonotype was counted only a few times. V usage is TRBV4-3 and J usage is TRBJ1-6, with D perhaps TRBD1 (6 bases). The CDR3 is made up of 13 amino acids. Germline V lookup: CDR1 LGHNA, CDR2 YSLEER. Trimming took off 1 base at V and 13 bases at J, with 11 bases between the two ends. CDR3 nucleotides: TGCGCCAGCAGCCAAGGAGAGGGGGTCCCCCTCCACTTT. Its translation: CASSQGEGVPLHF.

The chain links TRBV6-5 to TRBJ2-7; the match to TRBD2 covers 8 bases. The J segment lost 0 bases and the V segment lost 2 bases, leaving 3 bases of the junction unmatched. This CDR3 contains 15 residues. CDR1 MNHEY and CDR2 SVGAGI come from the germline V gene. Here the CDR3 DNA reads TGTGCCAGCAGTTACACCAGCGGGAGCTCCTACGAGCAGTACTTC. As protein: CASSYTSGSSYEQYF.